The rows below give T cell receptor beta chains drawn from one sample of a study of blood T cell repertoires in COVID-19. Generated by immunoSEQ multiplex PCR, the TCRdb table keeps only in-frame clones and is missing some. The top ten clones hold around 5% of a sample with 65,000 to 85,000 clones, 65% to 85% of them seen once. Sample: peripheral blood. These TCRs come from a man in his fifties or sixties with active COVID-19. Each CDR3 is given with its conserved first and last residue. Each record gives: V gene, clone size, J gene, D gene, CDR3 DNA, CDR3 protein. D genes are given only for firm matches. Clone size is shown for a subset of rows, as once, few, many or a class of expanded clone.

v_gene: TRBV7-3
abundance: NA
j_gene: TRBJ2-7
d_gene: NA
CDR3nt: TGTGCCAGCAGCTTAACGGCGGGTGCCTCGGGGGAGCAGTACTTC
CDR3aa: CASSLTAGASGEQYF

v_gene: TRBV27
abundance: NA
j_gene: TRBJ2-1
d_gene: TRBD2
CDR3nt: TGTGCCAGCAGTTTAGACCCAGCGGGGGAGCAGTTCTTC
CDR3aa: CASSLDPAGEQFF

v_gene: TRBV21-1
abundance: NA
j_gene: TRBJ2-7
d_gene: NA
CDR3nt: TGTGCCAGCATCTTCGGACTAGCGGGCGTAAGCTCCTACGAGCAGTACTTC
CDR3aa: CASIFGLAGVSSYEQYF

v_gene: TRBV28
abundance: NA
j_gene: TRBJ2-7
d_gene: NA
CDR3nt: TGTGCCAGCAGTCCTGGAGTAGCCGAATCATACTACGAGCAGTACTTC
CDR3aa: CASSPGVAESYYEQYF

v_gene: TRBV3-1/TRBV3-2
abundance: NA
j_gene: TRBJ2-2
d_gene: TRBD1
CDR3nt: TGTGCCAGCAGCCTACACCCAACCCCACAGGGGGTTTATGTTGGGACCGGGGAGCTGTTTTTT
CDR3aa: CASSLHPTPQGVYVGTGELFF

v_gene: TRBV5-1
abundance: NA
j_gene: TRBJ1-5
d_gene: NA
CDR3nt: TGCGCCAGCAGCTTCGGGGATTTTAGCAATCAGCCCCAGCATTTT
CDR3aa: CASSFGDFSNQPQHF

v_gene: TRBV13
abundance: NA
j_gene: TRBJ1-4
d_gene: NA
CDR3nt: TGTGCCAGCAGCAACGGGGGAGGGGAAGTGGAAAAACTGTTTTTT
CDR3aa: CASSNGGGEVEKLFF

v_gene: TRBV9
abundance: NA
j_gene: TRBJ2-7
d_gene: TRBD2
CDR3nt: TGTGCCAGCAGCCCCGGACTAGCGGGGGCCTCCTACGAGCAGTACTTC
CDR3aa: CASSPGLAGASYEQYF

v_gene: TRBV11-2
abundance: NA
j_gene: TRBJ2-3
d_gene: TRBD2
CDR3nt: TGTGCCAGCAGCTTAGACGGGACTAGCGGGAGGGTCTTGGTAACAGATACGCAGTATTTT
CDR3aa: CASSLDGTSGRVLVTDTQYF

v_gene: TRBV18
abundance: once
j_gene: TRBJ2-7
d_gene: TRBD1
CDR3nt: TGTGCCAGCTCACCACCTGACAGGGTTCCTACGGAGCAGTACTTC
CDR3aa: CASSPPDRVPTEQYF